These T cell receptor beta chains were read from a single sample in a study of OX40 agonist ivuxolimab in advanced cancers. Repertoires were generated with immunoSEQ multiplex PCR, while TCRdb's copy carries only in-frame clones and drops some. Of about 25,000 clones in the sample, 86% were seen once. The source material was CD4+ or CD8+ T cells sorted from blood, sampled in a trial of the OX40 agonist ivuxolimab. The receptors were sampled from an adult with an advanced solid tumor such as melanoma, head and neck, liver or kidney cancer. The CDR3 runs from the conserved cysteine through the conserved F or W.

TRBV27	TRBJ2-3	17	CASSKKGQGLSTDTQYF
TRBV14	TRBJ2-6	15	CASSRMGTGANVLTF
TRBV7-9	TRBJ2-1	16	CASSASLDGSYNEQFF
TRBV11-1	TRBJ2-7	11	CASSNWGEQYF
TRBV27	TRBJ2-7	16	CASSLRGLAGVYEQYF
TRBV7-9	TRBJ2-2	16	CASSSTSGSGTGELFF
TRBV12-5	TRBJ1-2	15	CASGPIPDKNYGYTF
TRBV7-9	TRBJ2-7	17	CASSPPVLGLSSYEQYF
TRBV7-9	TRBJ2-7	13	CASSPPPSGEQYF
TRBV6-5	TRBJ2-7	13	CASSYDRAYEQYF
TRBV6-5	TRBJ2-2	15	CASSYVAANTGELFF
TRBV29-1	TRBJ2-2	12	CSVAGYTGELFF
TRBV6-5	TRBJ2-7	15	CASSPGQGVTYEQYF
TRBV4-2	TRBJ2-7	14	CASSQQGQPVEQYF
TRBV15	TRBJ2-5	13	CATSRELQETQYF
TRBV7-9	TRBJ1-2	12	CASSPGRDGYTF
TRBV4-1	TRBJ1-6	15	CASSLGGGGDTPLHF
TRBV7-9	TRBJ2-3	15	CASSLDGSSTDTQYF
TRBV6-1	TRBJ1-5	15	CASSEAPTGNQPQHF
TRBV4-1	TRBJ2-7	16	CASSQFGAGVPYEQYF
TRBV10-3	TRBJ2-7	14	CAISGAGDPYEQYF
TRBV7-9	TRBJ2-1	16	CASSLALGGGYNEQFF
TRBV11-2	TRBJ2-7	15	CASSRKYRGVGEQYF
TRBV27	TRBJ2-1	16	CASRPLGGAYNNEQFF
TRBV15	TRBJ2-7	16	CATSGGPGLADYEQYF
TRBV13	TRBJ2-3	12	CASSRDVATQYF
TRBV5-1	TRBJ1-1	15	CASSLAGRAGTEAFF
TRBV4-1	TRBJ2-1	15	CASSQRDYNYNEQFF
TRBV19	TRBJ2-3	17	CASSIAGATGIADTQYF
TRBV2	TRBJ2-1	19	CASSEAPGLAPNWGNEQFF
TRBV19	TRBJ1-1	14	CASSFTGVGTEAFF
TRBV4-1	TRBJ2-7	13	CASSLGRSYEQYF
TRBV19	TRBJ2-5	15	CASSKTSGSLETQYF
TRBV19	TRBJ2-1	13	CASGGTSYNEQFF
TRBV19	TRBJ2-1	13	CASSIGVYNEQFF
TRBV2	TRBJ1-3	16	CASRRDSQRRENTIYF
TRBV7-9	TRBJ2-3	17	CASSLWGPSGFADTQYF
TRBV19	TRBJ2-1	12	CASSMGGLEQFF
TRBV11-2	TRBJ1-1	15	CASSRARTANTEAFF
TRBV6-5	TRBJ2-5	16	CASSYGGLAGGETQYF
TRBV6-5	TRBJ2-7	14	CASSPGTSGYEQYF
TRBV6-1	TRBJ2-1	15	CASSLGLAVGNEQFF
TRBV5-4	TRBJ1-3	15	CASSLGAHSGNTIYF
TRBV7-8	TRBJ1-1	14	CASSFGLMNTEAFF
TRBV19	TRBJ1-1	13	CASSIVGHREAFF
TRBV4-1	TRBJ2-7	15	CASSQVGLAVYEQYF
TRBV6-5	TRBJ2-7	14	CASSYGGGGYEQYF
TRBV2	TRBJ2-1	13	CASSERPYNEQFF
TRBV12-5	TRBJ2-7	12	CASGSNSYEQYF
TRBV30	TRBJ2-3	16	CAWSVQTGHATDTQYF
TRBV7-9	TRBJ2-3	14	CASGPDRYTDTQYF
TRBV4-1	TRBJ2-5	13	CASSPGGQETQYF
TRBV4-1	TRBJ2-5	18	CASSQGASGGAPQETQYF